This T cell receptor (beta chain) was obtained from a study of shared clonotypes between healthy human individuals. Remarks on this clone: Its specificity is not known.

Trimming took off 5 bases at V and 9 bases at J, with 14 bases between the two ends. CDR1 SGHVS and CDR2 FQNEAQ come from the germline V gene. The length of the CDR3 is 13 residues. Produced via immunoSEQ multiplex PCR; TCRdb's table is partial and in-frame only. The repertoire includes some 580,000 clones, 98% of them detected once, and approximately 0.3% sits in the top ten. Cells designated naive CD8 were CD45RO-negative and were positively selected for CCR7, with terminally differentiated effector memory CD45RA+ cells excluded. Donors, healthy HIV-negative adults, lacked recent acute infections or vaccinations. Overall study results and limits: A generally larger estimated richness was seen in naive subsets than in memory subsets.

V and J are TRBV7-8 and TRBJ2-1; D possibly corresponds to TRBD2 (5 bases). Specimen: naive CD8+ T cells sorted from blood. This clonotype originated in a young man in good health. The CDR3 nucleotides read TGTGCCAGCAGCACACCGCCGGGGTCTGAGCAGTTCTTC. Amino acids: CASSTPPGSEQFF. The full variable domain, with the rest looked up from reference TRBV7-8 and TRBJ2-1, is GAGVSQSPRYKVAKRGQDVALRCDPISGHVSLFWYQQALGQGPEFLTYFQNEAQLDKSGLPSDRFFAERPEGSVSTLKIQRTQQEDSAVYLCASSTPPGSEQFFGPGTRLTVL.